Listed below are T cell receptor beta chains from one sample, sequenced in a study of high-grade serous ovarian cancer treatment subgroups. Measured with immunoSEQ multiplex PCR; TCRdb has only the in-frame clones, and not every one. There are under 2,500 clones in the sample; about 66% occur only once, and 14% lies in the top ten. Sequencing was performed on tumor tissue. These receptors were taken from a human donor with high-grade serous ovarian cancer. CDR3s include the opening cysteine and the closing phenylalanine or tryptophan. A D gene is named only where the DNA matches it firmly. Rows may omit the clone size; those that give it use once, few, many or a size class.

CDR3aa	CDR3nt	d_gene	j_gene	len	abundance	v_gene
CASSPFPDRGLDTEAFF	TGTGCCAGCAGTCCATTCCCCGACAGGGGTTTGGACACTGAAGCTTTCTTT	TRBD1	TRBJ1-1	17	NA	TRBV27
CASSLGGGYQPQHF	TGTGCCAGCAGCTTAGGTGGGGGATATCAGCCCCAGCATTTT	NA	TRBJ1-5	14	NA	TRBV7-9
CALRDARGGSRTQYF	TGTGCCTTACGCGATGCGCGGGGGGGATCGCGCACGCAGTATTTT	TRBD2	TRBJ2-3	15	NA	TRBV30
CASSLTSALTANEQFF	TGTGCCAGCAGCTTAACGAGTGCCCTCACGGCTAATGAGCAGTTCTTC	NA	TRBJ2-1	16	NA	TRBV7-3
CASSGRSSGGYNEQFF	TGTGCCAGTAGTGGTCGAAGTAGCGGGGGGTACAATGAGCAGTTCTTC	TRBD2	TRBJ2-1	16	NA	TRBV19
CASSLARGQGRNTEAFF	TGCGCCAGCAGCTTGGCCAGGGGACAGGGGAGAAACACTGAAGCTTTCTTT	TRBD1	TRBJ1-1	17	NA	TRBV5-1
CASSLLTSGGYEQYF	TGCGCCAGCAGCTTGCTTACTAGCGGGGGCTACGAGCAGTACTTC	TRBD2	TRBJ2-7	15	NA	TRBV5-1
CASSVARLAGGSGANVLTF	TGTGCCAGCAGCGTAGCGCGTCTAGCGGGGGGATCTGGGGCCAACGTCCTGACTTTC	TRBD2	TRBJ2-6	19	NA	TRBV9
CASSLGSGAYEQYF	TGCGCCAGCAGCTTGGGTTCGGGGGCCTACGAGCAGTACTTC	NA	TRBJ2-7	14	NA	TRBV5-1
CASSPGGTVNYGYTF	TGTGCCAGCAGCCCTGGGGGAACAGTTAACTATGGCTACACCTTC	NA	TRBJ1-2	15	few	TRBV7-2
CASSETGDPSTDTQYF	TGTGCCAGCAGTGAAACAGGGGACCCAAGCACAGATACGCAGTATTTT	TRBD1	TRBJ2-3	16	NA	TRBV2
CASSYSSYRETQYF	TGTGCCAGCAGTTATTCGTCTTACAGGGAGACCCAGTACTTC	NA	TRBJ2-5	14	NA	TRBV6-6
CSVTNRTGRFTEAFF	TGCAGCGTAACAAATCGGACAGGGAGGTTCACTGAAGCTTTCTTT	TRBD1	TRBJ1-1	15	NA	TRBV29-1
CAISGEGPPYEQYF	TGTGCCATCAGTGGGGAGGGGCCCCCCTACGAGCAGTACTTC	TRBD2	TRBJ2-7	14	few	TRBV10-3
CASRGSGANVLTF	TGTGCCAGCAGGGGGTCTGGGGCCAACGTCCTGACTTTC	NA	TRBJ2-6	13	NA	TRBV2
CASSLYRGTQYF	TGTGCCAGCAGCTTATACAGGGGGACCCAGTACTTC	TRBD1	TRBJ2-5	12	NA	TRBV13
CASSEFPGRSINSPLHF	TGTGCCAGCAGTGAATTCCCGGGACGTAGTATTAATTCACCCCTCCACTTT	NA	TRBJ1-6	17	NA	TRBV25-1
CASSLNFGATNEKLFF	TGTGCCAGCAGCCTAAACTTCGGGGCAACTAATGAAAAACTGTTTTTT	NA	TRBJ1-4	16	NA	TRBV7-2
CASSVRSGGTGELFF	TGTGCCAGCAGTGTCCGCAGCGGGGGCACCGGGGAGCTGTTTTTT	TRBD2	TRBJ2-2	15	NA	TRBV6-4
CASSYGGQNTEAFF	TGTGCCAGCAGTTACGGTGGACAGAACACTGAAGCTTTCTTT	NA	TRBJ1-1	14	NA	TRBV2
CSAMDSLRNTIYF	TGCAGCGCTATGGACTCTTTGAGAAACACCATATATTTT	NA	TRBJ1-3	13	NA	TRBV29-1
CASSSGDLTGYTF	TGTGCCAGCAGTTCCGGAGACCTTACGGGCTACACCTTC	NA	TRBJ1-2	13	NA	TRBV6-6
CASSQDPNVIGELFF	TGCGCCAGCAGCCAAGACCCAAACGTCATCGGGGAGCTGTTTTTT	NA	TRBJ2-2	15	NA	TRBV4-1
CASSFGGGGNEQFF	TGTGCCAGCAGCTTCGGGGGGGGAGGGAATGAGCAGTTCTTC	TRBD2	TRBJ2-1	14	NA	TRBV5-4
CASSLGYEQYF	TGTGCCAGCAGTTTAGGGTACGAGCAGTACTTC	NA	TRBJ2-7	11	NA	TRBV27
CACSWGRPSGNTIYF	TGTGCCTGCTCTTGGGGGCGCCCCTCTGGAAACACCATATATTTT	NA	TRBJ1-3	15	NA	TRBV30
CASSLIGFADLSEQFF	TGTGCCAGCAGTTTAATAGGGTTTGCTGACCTTTCCGAGCAGTTCTTC	NA	TRBJ2-1	16	NA	TRBV27
CASSMSGSSYEQYF	TGTGCCAGTAGTATGAGCGGCAGCTCCTACGAGCAGTACTTC	NA	TRBJ2-7	14	NA	TRBV19
CASSLNRGGQPQHF	TGTGCCAGCAGCTTGAATCGGGGGGGTCAGCCCCAGCATTTT	NA	TRBJ1-5	14	NA	TRBV7-8
CASSLAGTGELFF	TGTGCCAGCAGCTTAGCCGGGACCGGGGAGCTGTTTTTT	NA	TRBJ2-2	13	NA	TRBV7-2
CASSFGRGNTEAFF	TGTGCCAGCAGTTTCGGCAGGGGGAATACTGAAGCTTTCTTT	TRBD1	TRBJ1-1	14	NA	TRBV27
CSVEDQLIETQYF	TGCAGCGTTGAAGATCAACTAATAGAGACCCAGTACTTC	NA	TRBJ2-5	13	NA	TRBV29-1
CASKPNTGNYGYTF	TGTGCCAGCAAGCCCAATACAGGGAACTATGGCTACACCTTC	NA	TRBJ1-2	14	NA	TRBV6-5
CASSLAGGSQETQYF	TGTGCCAGCAGTTTGGCAGGGGGCTCTCAAGAGACCCAGTACTTC	TRBD1	TRBJ2-5	15	NA	TRBV27
CASSSQPAGGDYNEQFF	TGTGCCAGCAGTTCCCAACCCGCGGGGGGCGACTACAATGAGCAGTTCTTC	TRBD2	TRBJ2-1	17	NA	TRBV27
CASGKSQGGGNQPQHF	TGTGCTAGTGGTAAATCACAGGGGGGAGGCAATCAGCCCCAGCATTTT	TRBD1	TRBJ1-5	16	NA	TRBV12-5
CAWSVRGQPNYGYTF	TGTGCCTGGAGTGTACGGGGCCAGCCTAACTATGGCTACACCTTC	NA	TRBJ1-2	15	NA	TRBV30
CASSLGHLNTEAFF	TGCGCCAGCAGCTTGGGACACCTGAACACTGAAGCTTTCTTT	NA	TRBJ1-1	14	NA	TRBV5-1
CASSSTEVDKVTQYF	TGTGCCAGCAGCTCAACGGAAGTCGATAAAGTTACGCAGTATTTT	NA	TRBJ2-3	15	few	TRBV5-6
CASSLGSRVGNNSPLHF	TGTGCCAGCAGCTTAGGATCCCGGGTGGGGAATAATTCACCCCTCCACTTT	NA	TRBJ1-6	17	NA	TRBV7-6
CASSERGVQETQYF	TGTGCCAGCAGTGAACGCGGGGTTCAAGAGACCCAGTACTTC	NA	TRBJ2-5	14	NA	TRBV6-1
CSFWTGGNTEAFF	TGCAGCTTTTGGACAGGGGGGAACACTGAAGCTTTCTTT	TRBD1	TRBJ1-1	13	few	TRBV29-1
CASSYSRYRDTYGYTF	TGTGCCAGCAGTTACTCTCGGTACAGAGATACCTATGGCTACACCTTC	NA	TRBJ1-2	16	NA	TRBV6-5
CASSLGTSGGPRHEQYF	TGCGCCAGCAGCTTGGGGACTAGCGGGGGGCCGAGGCACGAGCAGTACTTC	TRBD2	TRBJ2-7	17	NA	TRBV5-1
CSAPGQGSYTF	TGCAGTGCTCCGGGACAGGGGAGCTACACCTTC	TRBD1	TRBJ1-2	11	NA	TRBV20-1
CASRSSNQPQHF	TGTGCCAGTAGAAGTAGCAATCAGCCCCAGCATTTT	NA	TRBJ1-5	12	few	TRBV19
CASSELAGGNTGELFF	TGTGCCAGCAGTGAATTAGCGGGAGGGAACACCGGGGAGCTGTTTTTT	TRBD2	TRBJ2-2	16	NA	TRBV25-1
CASSPPPANLGEQFF	TGTGCCAGCAGCCCGCCTCCCGCCAATCTTGGTGAGCAGTTCTTC	NA	TRBJ2-1	15	NA	TRBV11-2
CASSLRAGTSSRNEQFF	TGTGCCAGCAGCCTCAGAGCCGGGACTAGCAGCCGGAATGAGCAGTTCTTC	TRBD2	TRBJ2-1	17	few	TRBV7-8
CASSLSRDGETQYF	TGCGCCAGCAGTCTTTCGCGGGACGGAGAGACCCAGTACTTC	NA	TRBJ2-5	14	NA	TRBV4-1
CSVEGQGVDEQFF	TGCAGCGTTGAAGGTCAGGGGGTAGATGAGCAGTTCTTC	TRBD1	TRBJ2-1	13	NA	TRBV29-1
CASSMNQISRAFF	TGTGCCAGTAGTATGAATCAGATCTCGCGAGCTTTCTTT	NA	TRBJ1-1	13	few	TRBV19
CATLYASPEAFF	TGTGCCACCCTGTACGCGAGCCCTGAAGCTTTCTTT	NA	TRBJ1-1	12	NA	TRBV10-3
CASSLGHGEFSNTEAFF	TGCGCCAGCAGCTTGGGTCACGGTGAATTTTCTAACACTGAAGCTTTCTTT	NA	TRBJ1-1	17	NA	TRBV5-1
CASSPGQGGQPQHF	TGTGCCAGCTCACCGGGACAGGGTGGTCAGCCCCAGCATTTT	TRBD1	TRBJ1-5	14	NA	TRBV18
CASSFTGGVEAFF	TGCGCCAGCAGCTTCACCGGGGGCGTAGAAGCTTTCTTT	NA	TRBJ1-1	13	NA	TRBV5-1
CASKSKTTGSYEQYF	TGTGCCAGTAAGTCTAAAACGACTGGCTCCTACGAGCAGTACTTC	NA	TRBJ2-7	15	NA	TRBV6-5
CASSLAFTNEQFF	TGCGCCAGCAGCTTGGCCTTTACGAATGAGCAGTTCTTC	NA	TRBJ2-1	13	NA	TRBV5-1